This T cell receptor (beta chain) was identified during a study of blood T cell repertoires in COVID-19 (TCRdb year 2020). Study-level background: Collaborator samples came from the United States, Italy and Spain and covered acute and convalescent phases of COVID-19. The material from the prospective study consisted of cDNA or gDNA derived from T cells, B-cell-depleted T cells, or PBMCs. Deeply sampled blood TCRbeta repertoires from subjects exposed to, actively infected with, or recovered from COVID-19 were included in the dataset. The repertoires were released in a freely available public database intended as a resource for research on the immune response to SARS-CoV-2. The samples were drawn from two sources: the first 160 participants of the ongoing ImmuneRACE study, and 1,254 subjects contributed by 6 global collaborators. Sample metadata almost always included a de-identified subject ID, COVID-19 status, age in years and sex. Where available, HLA class I and class II types were taken from metadata supplied by the sample provider and were not determined by assay-based typing.

Broad study findings and their caveats: How much clinical and demographic metadata was included differed by source and by participant, and the metadata was provided uncurated.

Measured from the cysteine to the phenylalanine, the CDR3 is 17 residues long. CDR3 DNA is the only sequence kept; it has 51 bases, read in frame from the first base. Trimming takes 1 base off V and 7 bases off J; junction bases not matched to a gene: 12. Taken from the germline V gene (reference sequence), the CDR1 and CDR2 loops are PRHDT and FYEKMQ. As concerns this clone: Its recognized antigen is unknown. No much larger clone is present one base from it, and per-base qualities are unavailable.

One collaborating source in Seattle enrolled patients while the patients were actively infected and followed the patients over time throughout the course of disease. Whole blood was collected in K2EDTA tubes by collaborating institutions according to the institutions' own protocols. For TCRbeta analysis, collaborators shipped samples in one of three forms: frozen whole blood, isolated PBMCs, or DNA extracted from either of those sample types. TCRbeta CDR3 regions were amplified from genomic DNA using the immunoSEQ Assay, a bias-controlled multiplex PCR. The original pipeline was this. Within the assay, amplification of reference gene primers was used to estimate how many nucleated cells each sample contained. Sequence reads were collapsed and filtered to measure the absolute abundance of every unique TCRbeta CDR3 rearrangement. Productive Simpson clonality was computed per sample as the square root of Simpson's diversity index over productive rearrangements. TCRdb stores this immuneACCESS table with in-frame sequences only. Part of the clones is absent; in the studies checked, under half of the shortfall reflects unresolved V genes, and no reason is known for the rest. V, J and clone size are taken as reported in that table, and D and trimming were inferred from the DNA itself. The sample table records over 200,000 clones; roughly nine tenths of these occur just once. Over 0.75% of the sample belongs to the ten largest clones.

The sample taken for sequencing was peripheral blood. The chain uses TRBV13 and TRBJ2-1; 8 bases in the junction line up with TRBD2. The TCR was taken from a man aged 60-69 years with COVID-19, enrolled during active disease. The CDR3 reads CASSLVTAGLGLNEQFF. The base sequence is TGTGCCAGCAGCTTAGTAACAGCGGGACTAGGGTTAAATGAGCAGTTCTTC. Beyond the CDR3, the reference TRBV13 and TRBJ2-1 genes provide the residues; the full variable domain reads: AAGVIQSPRHLIKEKRETATLKCYPIPRHDTVYWYQQGPGQDPQFLISFYEKMQSDKGSIPDRFSAQQFSDYHSELNMSSLELGDSALYFCASSLVTAGLGLNEQFFGPGTRLTVL.